These 29 T cell receptor beta chains share one sample of origin, sequenced in a study of human T cells and chemical hapten exposure. Time point noted: patch test 1, 2 weeks after DPC sensitization. Treatment noted: therapeutic diphenylcyclopropenone sensitization with weekly scalp DPC. One entry per CDR3 protein results from TCRdb running MiXCR on the RACE reads. The table records some 180,000 distinct CDR3 sequences, around 22% of them present only once. Sequences were derived from whole blood, sampled in connection with sensitization to the hapten diphenylcyclopropenone (DPC). These receptors were obtained from a woman aged 45-65 years with alopecia areata. Some clones in this sample may be carry-over from other donors' samples.

This clonotype came up a few times. The J gene is TRBJ1-3, the V gene TRBV10-3; possibly TRBD1 for D (5 bases). The CDR3 length is 15 residues. V lost 3 bases, J lost 0 bases, and 9 bases lay in between. Germline V lookup: CDR1 ENHRY, CDR2 SYGVKD. The CDR3 DNA follows: TGTGCCATCAGTGACAGGGTCCGCTCTGGAAACACCATATATTTT. Translating it yields CAISDRVRSGNTIYF.

The chain is built from TRBV5-1 and TRBJ2-5; D assignment may be TRBD1 or TRBD2 (6 bases each). The ends were cut back, 7 bases at V and 3 bases at J, with 19 bases in the middle. CDR1 and CDR2 from the germline V gene are SGHRS and YFSETQ. This CDR3 is built from 15 residues. The CDR3 DNA follows: TGCGCCAGCGGGCAGGGGACTGTCAGGGAAGAGACCCAGTACTTC. Translating it yields CASGQGTVREETQYF.

V gene TRBV3-1 combines with J gene TRBJ2-7; D is ambiguous. Between the trimmed V and J ends, which lost 4 bases and 2 bases, there was a span of 12 bases. Germline V gene data show CDR1 as LGHDT and CDR2 as YNNKEL (reference sequence). This CDR3 region has 14 residues. The CDR3, as DNA: TGTGCCAGCAGCCCCACCAATGGACCCTACGAGCAGTACTTC. Translation gives CASSPTNGPYEQYF.

This chain links TRBV20-1 with TRBJ1-2; TRBD1 might be the D (5 bases). Germline loops: CDR1 DFQATT, CDR2 SNEGSKA (reference sequence). The germline V and J ends were trimmed by 6 bases and 1 base, with 15 bases remaining between them. The CDR3 sequence is 14 residues long. This chain's CDR3 is CSANLVGGNYGYTF. The CDR3, as DNA: TGCAGTGCCAACCTGGTCGGGGGTAACTATGGCTACACCTTC.

The chain uses TRBV28 and TRBJ2-7; weak D call: TRBD1 (6 bases). Per germline, CDR1 MDHEN and CDR2 SYDVKM. The CDR3 runs to 13 residues. Trimming took off 8 bases at V and 5 bases at J, with 16 bases between the two ends. Here the CDR3 DNA reads TGTGCCAGCTCGCTGGGGGCGCCGGACGAGCAGTACTTC. Translated, it gives CASSLGAPDEQYF.

This rearrangement joins TRBV7-8 to TRBJ1-6; 7 bases are shared with TRBD1. The length of the CDR3 is 15 residues. Unmatched junction bases numbered 6, after V lost 1 base and J lost 9 bases. Per germline, CDR1 SGHVS and CDR2 FQNEAQ. The CDR3: CASSLGGTVVSPLHF. In DNA, the CDR3 is TGTGCCAGCAGCTTAGGGGGGACAGTGGTTTCACCCCTCCACTTT.

The rearrangement links TRBV15 to TRBJ2-1; the D is unclear. The germline V gene has CDR1 LNHNV and CDR2 YYDKDF (reference sequence). Trimming stripped 2 bases from V and 0 bases from J, with 11 bases between. The CDR3 runs to 16 residues. The CDR3 sequence is CATSRSSGYSYNEQFF. CDR3 sequence (DNA): TGTGCCACCAGCAGATCTAGTGGGTACTCCTACAATGAGCAGTTCTTC.

This clonotype was observed a few times. The rearrangement uses TRBV20-1 and TRBJ1-4; TRBD1 aligns across 9 bases. V was clipped by 6 bases and J by 5 bases; unmatched bases: 4. The CDR3 runs to 13 residues. Germline-derived CDR1 and CDR2 are DFQATT and SNEGSKA (reference sequence). The CDR3 here is CSASGTGNEKLFF. The CDR3, as DNA: TGCAGTGCCTCCGGGACAGGGAATGAAAAACTGTTTTTT.

This chain links TRBV10-3 with TRBJ2-1, with D perhaps matching TRBD2 (5 bases). CDR1 and CDR2 from the germline V gene are ENHRY and SYGVKD. The CDR3 loop spans 13 amino acids. V was pared by 11 bases and J by 4 bases, with 15 bases between. DNA for the CDR3: TGTGCCTCCGCGCCACTAGATTACAATGAGCAGTTCTTC. Residues: CASAPLDYNEQFF.

The rearrangement uses TRBV29-1 and TRBJ2-1; TRBD2 matches 16 bases. J was trimmed by 0 bases and V by 4 bases; bases with no gene match: 3. This CDR3 is 17 amino acids long. Germline-derived CDR1 and CDR2 are SQVTM and ANQGSEA. CDR3 nucleotides: TGCAGCGTTGCTGGGACTAGCGGGAGGGCCTCCTACAATGAGCAGTTCTTC. Protein sequence: CSVAGTSGRASYNEQFF.

This clonotype has a handful of counts. The chain recombines TRBV10-3 with TRBJ2-3; 8 positions agree with TRBD1. The CDR3 is 14 amino acids. Germline lookup yields CDR1 ENHRY and CDR2 SYGVKD. Trimming cost V 6 bases and J 6 bases; bases outside gene matches: 8. As DNA, the CDR3 is TGTGCCATCAGCTACTCGACAGGGGCGGATACGCAGTATTTT. This sequence encodes CAISYSTGADTQYF.

The CDR3 here is CSVLVRASGYYEQYF. CDR3 DNA: TGCAGCGTCCTCGTTAGGGCTAGCGGATACTACGAGCAGTACTTC. V gene TRBV29-1 combines with J gene TRBJ2-7; 7 positions agree with TRBD2. Germline-derived CDR1 and CDR2 are SQVTM and ANQGSEA. This CDR3 spans 15 amino acids. V gave up 6 bases and J gave up 3 bases; unmatched junction bases: 14.

The gene calls are TRBV28 and TRBJ2-3; D is possibly TRBD2 (5 bases). Germline CDR1 is MDHEN and CDR2 is SYDVKM. Trimming pared 3 bases from V and 2 bases from J, leaving 12 bases between. This CDR3 has 15 residues. The CDR3: CASSFVAGSTDTQYF. The CDR3 coding sequence is TGTGCCAGCAGTTTTGTGGCGGGTTCCACAGATACGCAGTATTTT. Full variable domain (missing parts from reference TRBV28 and TRBJ2-3): DVKVTQSSRYLVKRTGEKVFLECVQDMDHENMFWYRQDPGLGLRLIYFSYDVKMKEKGDIPEGYSVSREKKERFSLILESASTNQTSMYLCASSFVAGSTDTQYFGPGTRLTVL.

The table lists this clonotype with a few counts. This chain uses TRBV28 with TRBJ2-7, with 7 bases lining up with TRBD1. Germline CDR1 MDHEN, CDR2 SYDVKM. Trimming removed 2 bases from V and 1 base from J; junction bases left unmatched: 5. The CDR3 is 15 residues long. The CDR3, as DNA: TGTGCCAGCAGTTTAAGAGTGACAGGGTCCTACGAGCAGTACTTC. This gives the protein CASSLRVTGSYEQYF.

V usage is TRBV7-9 and J usage is TRBJ2-3; D is uncertain. The length of the CDR3 is 15 residues. In germline, CDR1 is SEHNR, CDR2 FQNEAQ (reference sequence). The germline V and J ends were trimmed by 2 bases and 3 bases, with 12 bases remaining between them. CDR3 nucleotides: TGTGCCAGCAGCTTATTTTGGGGTCGGACAGATACGCAGTATTTT. Its protein is CASSLFWGRTDTQYF.

This chain connects TRBV2 to TRBJ1-1; 8 nucleotides line up with TRBD1. The CDR3 sequence is 14 residues long. Germline values: CDR1 SNHLY, CDR2 FYNNEI. The junction had 4 bases not matched to a gene; V was cut back by 5 bases and J by 2 bases. The CDR3 loop reads CASSYTGGNTEAFF. The CDR3 DNA follows: TGTGCCAGCAGTTATACAGGGGGAAACACTGAAGCTTTCTTT.

This chain links TRBV6-5 with TRBJ2-2, with 7 bases aligning to TRBD1. This CDR3 spans 14 amino acids. J gave up 8 bases and V 2 bases, and 5 bases lay outside the gene matches. Germline V gene lookup returns CDR1 MNHEY and CDR2 SVGAGI. The CDR3 here is CASSYGRGYGELFF. CDR3 bases: TGTGCCAGCAGTTACGGCAGGGGGTATGGGGAGCTGTTTTTT.

V gene TRBV6-5 combines with J gene TRBJ1-1; D is undetermined. The germline V and J ends were trimmed by 6 bases and 1 base, with 9 bases remaining between them. The CDR3 is made up of 13 amino acids. CDR1 MNHEY and CDR2 SVGAGI come from the germline V gene. CDR3 residues: CASRADWNTEAFF. The CDR3 DNA follows: TGTGCCAGCAGGGCAGACTGGAACACTGAAGCTTTCTTT.

The chain uses TRBV18 and TRBJ2-6; 13 bases map to TRBD2. With 5 bases clipped from V and 3 bases from J, the junction kept 4 bases outside the gene matches. Germline CDR1 reads KGHSH; CDR2 reads LQKENI. The CDR3 is 17 amino acids. Written as DNA, the CDR3 is TGTGCCAGCTCATCACTAGCGGGAGGGTTTGGGGCCAACGTCCTGACTTTC. As protein: CASSSLAGGFGANVLTF. Supplemented by reference TRBV18 and TRBJ2-6, the full variable domain reads NAGVMQNPRHLVRRRGQEARLRCSPMKGHSHVYWYRQLPEEGLKFMVYLQKENIIDESGMPKERFSAEFPKEGPSILRIQQVVRGDSAAYFCASSSLAGGFGANVLTFGAGSRLTVL.

This clonotype was observed a few times. The chain couples TRBV14 to TRBJ2-2, with D tentatively TRBD2 (5 bases). This CDR3 spans 18 amino acids. V was trimmed by 1 base and J by 0 bases, leaving 15 bases between them. Germline V gene lookup returns CDR1 SGHDN and CDR2 FVKESK. Written as DNA, the CDR3 is TGTGCCAGCAGCCAAGGGAGCGGAGCGGCAGCGAACACCGGGGAGCTGTTTTTT. Its translation is CASSQGSGAAANTGELFF.

The CDR3, as DNA: TGTGCCAGCAGTGACCTAGTGGCGCCGGCTAACTATGGCTACACCTTC. Protein product: CASSDLVAPANYGYTF. The rearrangement links TRBV25-1 to TRBJ1-2; D is ambiguous. Trimming removed 3 bases from V and 0 bases from J, with 14 bases in between. The V gene's germline CDR1 is MGHDK and CDR2 SYGVNS. The CDR3 runs 16 residues.

The V gene is TRBV27, the J gene TRBJ2-5; D possibly corresponds to TRBD1 (5 bases). Deletions cut 8 bases from V and 3 bases from J, with 16 bases between. The germline CDR1 and CDR2 sequences are MNHEY and SMNVEV (reference sequence). This CDR3 is built from 14 residues. The CDR3, as DNA: TGTGCCAGCGCGAAGGCAGGGATGGAAGAGACCCAGTACTTC. Residues: CASAKAGMEETQYF.

This clonotype came up a few times. The chain employs TRBV6-6 and TRBJ2-5, with D unresolved. CDR3 size: 13 residues. V was trimmed by 2 bases and J by 3 bases, leaving 7 bases between them. In germline, CDR1 is MNHNY, CDR2 SVGAGI (reference sequence). CDR3: CASSYLAEETQYF. CDR3 nucleotide sequence: TGTGCCAGCAGTTACCTGGCAGAAGAGACCCAGTACTTC.

This clonotype was seen at least ten times. The V gene is TRBV29-1, the J gene TRBJ1-1; D may be TRBD1 (6 bases). The CDR3 is 13 residues long. In germline, CDR1 is SQVTM, CDR2 ANQGSEA. Trimming took off 4 bases at V and 3 bases at J, with 12 bases between the two ends. The CDR3 is CSVAVGQDTEAFF. In DNA form, the CDR3 reads TGCAGCGTTGCAGTGGGACAAGACACTGAAGCTTTCTTT.

This clonotype has at least ten counts. This rearrangement joins TRBV6-1 to TRBJ2-3, with a weak D call TRBD1 (7 bases). Deletions cut 6 bases from V and 6 bases from J, with 22 bases between. Germline lookup yields CDR1 MNHNS and CDR2 SASEGT. The CDR3 extends over 16 amino acids. The CDR3 DNA follows: TGTGCCAGCAGCCTTATTACTACGACAGGGAGGGATACGCAGTATTTT. It yields the protein CASSLITTTGRDTQYF.

The chain combines TRBV29-1 with TRBJ1-2; D remains unclear. V was cut by 4 bases and J by 4 bases, with 7 bases left in between. Looked up from germline, CDR1 is SQVTM and CDR2 is ANQGSEA. The CDR3 runs to 11 residues. CDR3 DNA sequence: TGCAGCGTTGCCACACTCTATGGCTACACCTTC. Encoded protein: CSVATLYGYTF. Based on the CDR3 plus reference TRBV29-1 and TRBJ1-2, the full variable domain is SAVISQKPSRDICQRGTSLTIQCQVDSQVTMMFWYRQQPGQSLTLIATANQGSEATYESGFVIDKFPISRPNLTFSTLTVSNMSPEDSSIYLCSVATLYGYTFGSGTRLTVV.

The chain couples TRBV15 to TRBJ2-2; D is unclear. There are 12 residues in the CDR3. Deletions cut 7 bases from V and 2 bases from J, with 5 bases between. The germline V gene encodes CDR1 LNHNV and CDR2 YYDKDF (reference sequence). DNA of the CDR3: TGTGCCACCACAGGTAACACCGGGGAGCTGTTTTTT. Its translation is CATTGNTGELFF.

This clonotype was found a few times. The gene calls are TRBV5-1 and TRBJ1-6; the D gene is possibly TRBD1 (6 bases). V was cut by 0 bases and J by 7 bases, with 11 bases left in between. The CDR3 runs to 15 residues. Germline V gene data show CDR1 as SGHRS and CDR2 as YFSETQ. The DNA for the CDR3 is TGCGCCAGCAGCTTGGATGGACAGTTCAATTCACCCCTCCACTTT. Residues: CASSLDGQFNSPLHF.

This chain joins TRBV20-1 and TRBJ2-5, with D unclear. V shed 1 base and J shed 4 bases, with 7 bases lying between them. This CDR3 is 12 amino acids long. The germline CDR1 and CDR2 sequences are DFQATT and SNEGSKA (reference sequence). CDR3 loop: CSARVEAETQYF. The CDR3 region has the DNA TGCAGTGCTAGAGTCGAGGCAGAGACCCAGTACTTC.